The next 25 T cell receptor beta chains were all read from a single sample in a study of blood T cell repertoires in COVID-19. TCRdb's table, derived via immunoSEQ multiplex PCR, lists solely in-frame clones and lacks some. The sample lists roughly 120,000 clones, nearly 85% occurring once. The sequencing sample was made of peripheral blood. The receptors shown here come from a woman between 45 and 60 years old with acute or convalescent COVID-19.

The gene calls are TRBV24-1 and TRBJ2-7; D might be TRBD1 (6 bases). The CDR3 loop spans 17 amino acids. Trimming removed 5 bases from V and 0 bases from J, with 19 bases in between. Germline CDR1 reads KGHDR; CDR2 reads SFDVKD. CDR3 nucleotides: TGTGCCACCAGTGTAGCACGTCCCCGGGACAACTCCTACGAGCAGTACTTC. As protein: CATSVARPRDNSYEQYF.

The V gene is TRBV9, the J gene TRBJ1-1; no reliable D call. This CDR3 region has 14 residues. CDR1 is SGDLS, CDR2 YYNGEE, per germline. Deletions cut 4 bases from V and 1 base from J, with 11 bases between. The CDR3 sequence is CASSILGENTEAFF. In DNA, the CDR3 is TGTGCCAGCAGCATACTAGGTGAGAACACTGAAGCTTTCTTT.

The chain uses TRBV5-1 and TRBJ1-2, with D maybe TRBD1 (6 bases). This CDR3 comprises 14 residues. Germline assignment: CDR1 SGHRS and CDR2 YFSETQ. Trimming left V 4 bases short and J 7 bases short, with 17 bases between. The CDR3 sequence: CASSPPTDRSGYTF. The CDR3 region has the DNA TGCGCCAGCAGCCCACCTACTGACAGGAGTGGCTACACCTTC.

The chain joins TRBV3-1 (or the pseudogene TRBV3-2) to TRBJ1-4; possibly TRBD1 for D (6 bases). V lost 5 bases and J lost 5, with 15 bases in between. Germline values: CDR1 LGHDT, CDR2 YNNKEL (reference sequence). CDR3 length: 15 amino acids. CDR3 amino acids: CASSSAGGGNEKLFF. Written as DNA, the CDR3 is TGTGCCAGCAGCTCCGCGGGGGGGGGCAATGAAAAACTGTTTTTT.

J is TRBJ1-1 and V is TRBV18; 10 bases are shared with TRBD1. The germline V gene encodes CDR1 KGHSH and CDR2 LQKENI. The V segment lost 3 bases and the J segment 4 bases; nucleotides outside the gene matches: 2. The CDR3 has 14 amino acids. CDR3: CASSPRDRGTEAFF. DNA of the CDR3: TGTGCCAGCTCACCGCGGGACAGGGGCACTGAAGCTTTCTTT.

The chain employs TRBV18 and TRBJ1-4; the match to TRBD1 covers 7 bases. Germline CDR1 is KGHSH and CDR2 is LQKENI. The CDR3 is made up of 16 amino acids. With 3 bases clipped from V and 5 bases from J, the junction kept 9 bases outside the gene matches. The CDR3 reads CASSPARTGLNEKLFF. The CDR3 coding sequence is TGTGCCAGCTCACCGGCCCGGACAGGTCTAAATGAAAAACTGTTTTTT.

The J gene is TRBJ2-2, the V gene TRBV7-9; TRBD1 matches at 9 bases. The CDR3 contains 16 residues. The V gene's germline CDR1 is SEHNR and CDR2 FQNEAQ (reference sequence). The junction had 6 bases not matched to a gene; V was cut back by 5 bases and J by 2 bases. The CDR3 DNA reads as TGTGCCAGCAGCCCACCGGGACAGGGAAACACCGGGGAGCTGTTTTTT. Protein sequence: CASSPPGQGNTGELFF.

CDR3 bases: TGTGCCAGCAGCCTTCTGACAGGGGTCGTGAACACTGAAGCTTTCTTT. Its translation: CASSLLTGVVNTEAFF. V is TRBV5-8 and J is TRBJ1-1; the match to TRBD1 covers 8 bases. J was trimmed by 0 bases and V by 4 bases; bases with no gene match: 8. The CDR3 extends over 16 amino acids. Germline assignment: CDR1 SGHTS and CDR2 YDEGEE.

The chain joins TRBV19 to TRBJ1-6, with D perhaps TRBD1 (5 bases). Germline CDR1 reads LNHDA; CDR2 reads SQIVND (reference sequence). The CDR3 has 14 amino acids. Between the trimmed V and J ends, which lost 6 bases and 7 bases, there was a span of 13 bases. The DNA for the CDR3 is TGTGCCAGTAGCCCCTCGCGGGGGAATTCACCCCTCCACTTT. It is translated as CASSPSRGNSPLHF.

The rearrangement uses TRBV6-1 and TRBJ2-7, with a weak D call TRBD1 (6 bases). This CDR3 contains 15 residues. Germline V gene sequence: CDR1 MNHNS, CDR2 SASEGT. The V end was cut by 3 bases, the J end by 6 bases, with 18 bases between. CDR3: CASSDPQGRVGEQYF. The CDR3 DNA reads as TGTGCCAGCAGTGACCCACAGGGAAGGGTAGGCGAGCAGTACTTC.

The genes are TRBV19 and TRBJ2-1, with D perhaps TRBD2 (6 bases). Trimming took off 7 bases at V and 1 base at J, with 17 bases between the two ends. CDR1 and CDR2 (germline): LNHDA, SQIVND (reference sequence). This CDR3 spans 16 amino acids. CDR3 sequence (DNA): TGTGCCAGTACCCCCCTCCCCGGGGGTTCCTACAATGAGCAGTTCTTC. It encodes CASTPLPGGSYNEQFF.

This clone was detected only once. J is TRBJ1-5 and V is TRBV6-5, with no clear D. The CDR3 length is 15 residues. Per germline, CDR1 MNHEY and CDR2 SVGAGI. V was pared by 0 bases and J by 2 bases, with 8 bases between. The CDR3 loop is CASSYSFSGNQPQHF. The CDR3 DNA reads as TGTGCCAGCAGTTACTCCTTTTCGGGCAATCAGCCCCAGCATTTT.

The CDR3 coding sequence is TGTGCCAGTACCCCGGGGGACTATAATTCACCCCTCCACTTT. Translation: CASTPGDYNSPLHF. V usage is TRBV25-1 and J usage is TRBJ1-6, with D perhaps matching TRBD1 (5 bases). The CDR3 runs to 14 residues. Deletions cut 9 bases from V and 3 bases from J, with 12 bases between. Germline CDR1 and CDR2: MGHDK and SYGVNS.

This clone is a singleton in its sample. The chain uses TRBV15 and TRBJ1-2, with 11 nucleotides matching TRBD1. Germline trimming cut 0 bases from V and 5 bases from J; bases unmatched to any gene: 11. This CDR3 is 18 amino acids long. Germline CDR1 reads LNHNV; CDR2 reads YYDKDF (reference sequence). CDR3 sequence reads: CATSRDTGTGGQLYGYTF. In DNA form, the CDR3 reads TGTGCCACCAGCAGAGACACCGGGACAGGGGGGCAACTTTATGGCTACACCTTC.

The chain recombines TRBV5-1 with TRBJ2-7; 9 nucleotides agree with TRBD1. The CDR3 sequence is 16 residues long. J gave up 0 bases and V 4 bases, and 8 bases lay outside the gene matches. Germline assignment: CDR1 SGHRS and CDR2 YFSETQ. The CDR3 reads CASSGNRGPYSYEQYF. The CDR3 DNA reads as TGCGCCAGCAGCGGAAACAGGGGGCCCTACTCCTACGAGCAGTACTTC. Filled out from reference TRBV5-1 and TRBJ2-7, the complete variable domain reads KAGVTQTPRYLIKTRGQQVTLSCSPISGHRSVSWYQQTPGQGLQFLFEYFSETQRNKGNFPGRFSGRQFSNSRSEMNVSTLELGDSALYLCASSGNRGPYSYEQYFGPGTRLTVT.

V usage is TRBV30 and J usage is TRBJ1-4, with 9 bases matching TRBD1. Germline CDR1 GTSNPN, CDR2 SVGIG (reference sequence). The CDR3 is 16 residues long. The V segment lost 0 bases and the J segment 14 bases; nucleotides outside the gene matches: 16. The CDR3 nucleotides are TGTGCCTGGAGTGTAGGAGGGGGACAGGGTATACAACGGCTGTTTTTT. Translating gives CAWSVGGGQGIQRLFF.

This clone was counted a few times. The J gene is TRBJ1-2, the V gene TRBV27; D is unresolved. V lost 10 bases and J 0 bases, leaving 18 bases between the germline ends. Germline CDR1 MNHEY, CDR2 SMNVEV (reference sequence). The CDR3 length is 15 residues. The CDR3 is CATSRGSVPNYGYTF. For the CDR3, the DNA is TGTGCCACCTCTCGAGGGTCAGTTCCTAACTATGGCTACACCTTC.

The chain links TRBV5-1 to TRBJ2-3; perhaps TRBD2 as D (6 bases). This CDR3 has 15 residues. Per germline, CDR1 SGHRS and CDR2 YFSETQ. Trimming left V 1 base short and J 6 bases short, with 15 bases between. Written as DNA, the CDR3 is TGCGCCAGCAGCTTGACGGGGGACCCGACGGATACGCAGTATTTT. As protein: CASSLTGDPTDTQYF.

The gene calls are TRBV19 and TRBJ1-5, with a possible D match to TRBD1 (6 bases). CDR1 and CDR2 from the germline V gene are LNHDA and SQIVND (reference sequence). This CDR3 region has 15 residues. Trimming removed 5 bases from V and 2 bases from J, with 13 bases in between. This chain's CDR3 is CASSGGPTGNQPQHF. CDR3 DNA sequence: TGTGCCAGTAGTGGGGGCCCAACGGGCAATCAGCCCCAGCATTTT.

The V call is TRBV6-5, the J call TRBJ2-3; perhaps TRBD2 as D (7 bases). The CDR3 is 12 amino acids. Trimming removed 8 bases from V and 6 bases from J, with 12 bases in between. Germline lookup yields CDR1 MNHEY and CDR2 SVGAGI. CDR3 loop: CASRGGADTQYF. The CDR3 DNA follows: TGTGCCAGCCGAGGGGGGGCCGATACGCAGTATTTT.

The rearrangement uses TRBV9 and TRBJ1-2; perhaps TRBD1 as D (6 bases). V lost 3 bases and J lost 3, with 21 bases in between. Germline CDR1 SGDLS, CDR2 YYNGEE. This CDR3 contains 17 residues. This CDR3 is CASSATISRRGDYGYTF. CDR3 coding DNA: TGTGCCAGCAGCGCCACCATTTCTCGCAGGGGAGACTATGGCTACACCTTC.

The V call is TRBV30, the J call TRBJ2-7; no firm D call. The germline V and J ends were trimmed by 7 bases and 2 bases, with 18 bases remaining between them. CDR1 and CDR2 (germline): GTSNPN, SVGIG (reference sequence). There are 14 residues in the CDR3. CDR3 loop: CASNGANYTYEQYF. The CDR3 DNA reads TGTGCCTCAAACGGTGCTAACTACACCTACGAGCAGTACTTC.

The V and J genes are TRBV11-2 and TRBJ1-3; D might be TRBD1 (6 bases). This CDR3 is built from 15 residues. Germline V gene data show CDR1 as SGHAT and CDR2 as FQNNGV. V lost 5 bases, J lost 2 bases, and 13 bases lay in between. CDR3 residues: CASSRREGAGNTIYF. The CDR3, as DNA: TGTGCCAGCAGCCGAAGAGAGGGGGCTGGAAACACCATATATTTT.

V usage is TRBV6-2 or TRBV6-3 and J usage is TRBJ1-5, with TRBD1 matching 8 bases. The CDR3 spans 16 residues. Germline values: CDR1 MNHEY, CDR2 SVGEGT. Trimming at V came to 6 bases and at J to 3 bases, leaving 10 bases not matched to a gene. The CDR3 protein is CASSPGTGGFNQPQHF. The CDR3 DNA follows: TGTGCCAGCAGCCCTGGGACAGGTGGATTCAATCAGCCCCAGCATTTT.

The table lists this clone with a few counts. This sample also contains other DNA sequences that code for the same CDR3. This chain connects TRBV19 to TRBJ1-1, with TRBD1 identical over 8 bases. The CDR3 runs to 14 residues. V lost 0 bases, J lost 5 bases, and 2 bases stayed unmatched. The germline V gene has CDR1 LNHDA and CDR2 SQIVND (reference sequence). The DNA for the CDR3 is TGTGCCAGTAGTATAGAGACAGGGGAGACTGAAGCTTTCTTT. The encoded protein is CASSIETGETEAFF.